This T cell receptor (beta chain) was observed in a study of cytomegalovirus exposure and HLA in healthy donors. Overall study results and limits: In an earlier analysis, in 540 or so donors, most V segments appeared productive either ~90% or ~30% of the time. The study put about 180 TCR beta chains on its list as cytomegalovirus-associated. TCR beta V- and J-gene trimming was later associated with a missense DCLRE1C variant.

The PCR contained 60 Vbeta and 13 Jbeta primers. Clones were read by immunoSEQ multiplex PCR, and TCRdb kept only the in-frame ones, dropping some. The data show about 130,000 clones, almost 85% seen once. CDR1 and CDR2 from the germline V gene are MNHNY and SVGAGI (reference sequence). The CDR3 is 15 amino acids. V lost 8 bases and J lost 5, with 18 bases in between. As to this clone: What it binds is not known.

This chain uses TRBV6-6 with TRBJ1-4, with D perhaps TRBD1 (5 bases). Input material: PBMCs. The TCR sequence derives from a boy aged 2 to 9 in good health and CMV-seronegative. CDR3 in amino acids: CASRPPGGENEKLFF. The DNA of the CDR3 is TGTGCCAGCCGCCCTCCCGGGGGTGAGAATGAAAAACTGTTTTTT.